This T cell receptor beta chain was retrieved from a study of early T cells in non-severe SARS-CoV-2 infection. Overall study context: Sequencing of bulk RNA from unsorted whole blood was done, without chain pairing.

Trimming pared 3 bases from V and 1 base from J, leaving 12 bases between. The CDR3 is 15 amino acids. As part of library construction, unique molecular identifiers were attached to individual cDNA molecules. One entry per CDR3 protein results from TCRdb running MiXCR on the 5' RACE reads. The sample lists some 44,000 distinct CDR3 sequences; approximately 5.9% were seen once. This clonotype was counted at least ten times. The specimen was whole blood, collected at baseline. This clonotype was sampled from an adult who was a healthcare worker with PCR-confirmed SARS-CoV-2 infection or an uninfected control (not recorded which). The V gene is TRBV12-3 or TRBV12-4, the J gene TRBJ1-1, with D possibly being TRBD1 (6 bases). The CDR3 DNA sequence: TGTGCCAGCAGTTTGAGCGGGGGCCAGAACACTGAAGCTTTCTTT. Protein sequence: CASSLSGGQNTEAFF.